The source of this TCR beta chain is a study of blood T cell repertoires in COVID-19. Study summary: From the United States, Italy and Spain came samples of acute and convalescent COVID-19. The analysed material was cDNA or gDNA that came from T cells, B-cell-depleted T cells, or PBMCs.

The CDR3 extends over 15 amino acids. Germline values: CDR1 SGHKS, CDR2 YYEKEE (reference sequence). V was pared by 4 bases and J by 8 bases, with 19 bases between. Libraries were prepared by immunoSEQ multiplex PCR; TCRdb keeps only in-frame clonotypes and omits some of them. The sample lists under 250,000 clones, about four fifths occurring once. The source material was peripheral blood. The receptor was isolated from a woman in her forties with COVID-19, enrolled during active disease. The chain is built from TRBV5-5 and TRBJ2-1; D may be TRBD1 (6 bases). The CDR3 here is CASSPGHLEVDEQFF. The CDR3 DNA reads TGTGCCAGCAGCCCGGGACACCTGGAAGTGGATGAGCAGTTCTTC.